This T cell receptor beta chain was identified during a study of control samples from healthy donors and cancer patients. Germline V gives CDR1 KGHDR, CDR2 SFDVKD. The V and J ends lost 4 bases and 5 bases respectively, with 13 bases between them. This CDR3 comprises 14 residues. This clone turned up a few times. Measured with immunoSEQ multiplex PCR; TCRdb has only the in-frame clones, and not every one. This sample has fewer than 500,000 clones; roughly 90% occur once, and the top ten carry 6% to 7%. The TCR originated in a man aged 40-50 years with head and neck cancer. Material: PBMCs. This rearrangement joins TRBV24-1 to TRBJ2-5; TRBD2 is a possible D gene (5 bases). The chain's CDR3 is CATSDFSVGETQYF. In nucleotides, the CDR3 is TGTGCCACCAGTGACTTTAGCGTGGGCGAGACCCAGTACTTC.